The subject of this entry is one TCR beta chain. Germline V CDR1 and CDR2: MNHEY, SMNVEV (reference sequence). The CDR3 contains 15 residues. The V and J ends lost 5 bases and 2 bases respectively, with 15 bases between them. The sample comes from a study of T cell changes during pregnancy in multiple sclerosis. Using immunoSEQ multiplex PCR, the repertoire was profiled, and TCRdb retains in-frame clones only, with some absent. The sample holds roughly 110,000 clones, 91% seen once. This material consisted of peripheral blood, taken before pregnancy. V and J are TRBV27 and TRBJ1-2, with a tentative D call TRBD1 (6 bases). The receptor was derived from a female donor with multiple sclerosis, enrolled in a pregnancy study. The DNA of the CDR3 is TGTGCCAGCAGTCCGAAGGGACACCGAAACTATGGCTACACCTTC. Translation: CASSPKGHRNYGYTF.